These 32 T cell receptor beta chains were all obtained from the same sample, sequenced in a study of control samples from healthy donors and cancer patients. Assay used: immunoSEQ multiplex PCR; TCRdb lists only in-frame clones, some missing. Among about 100,000 clones listed, less than 90% were seen once. Sequenced: blood. The receptor set was obtained from a woman in her 50s in good health.

This chain connects TRBV19 to TRBJ2-1; 11 bases line up with TRBD2. Germline V gene sequence: CDR1 LNHDA, CDR2 SQIVND (reference sequence). The CDR3 spans 14 residues. The trim removed 5 bases at V and 9 bases at J, leaving 6 bases unmatched. The CDR3 DNA reads as TGTGCCAGTAGTGTGATAGCGGGAGGGGGTGAGCAGTTCTTC. The encoded protein is CASSVIAGGGEQFF.

This clone appeared once. The genes are TRBV11-1 and TRBJ1-2; D ambiguous. The V end lost 4 bases, the J end lost 5 bases, and 8 bases lay between the germline ends. The CDR3 is 12 amino acids. Germline CDR1 is SGHAT and CDR2 is FQDESV (reference sequence). The CDR3 nucleotides read TGTGCCAGCAGCTCGTCGAATTATGGCTACACCTTC. Residues: CASSSSNYGYTF.

The rearrangement joins TRBV5-6 to TRBJ1-5; 9 positions agree with TRBD1. Losses at the gene ends were 4 bases for V and 6 bases for J; bases not matched to a gene: 2. CDR1 and CDR2 (germline): SGHDT, YYEEEE. The CDR3 runs 13 residues. CDR3 region: CASSPQGAQPQHF. CDR3 nucleotide sequence: TGTGCCAGCAGCCCACAGGGGGCTCAGCCCCAGCATTTT.

The chain carries TRBV6-6 and TRBJ2-1, with 7 bases identical to TRBD2. CDR3 length: 13 residues. CDR1 and CDR2 (germline): MNHNY, SVGAGI (reference sequence). With 8 bases clipped from V and 10 bases from J, the junction kept 11 bases outside the gene matches. The chain's CDR3 is CASGISPGLEQFF. The CDR3 nucleotides are TGTGCCAGCGGTATTAGTCCGGGACTAGAGCAGTTCTTC.

The chain has TRBV7-9 and TRBJ2-5; 12 positions match TRBD2. Germline loops: CDR1 SEHNR, CDR2 FQNEAQ (reference sequence). V trimming: 2 bases; J trimming: 2 bases; junction bases outside the gene matches: 3. The CDR3 has 16 amino acids. The CDR3 nucleotides are TGTGCCAGCAGCTTACTAGCGGGAGGGCCTCAAGAGACCCAGTACTTC. As protein: CASSLLAGGPQETQYF.

The chain joins TRBV20-1 to TRBJ2-1; no clear D. V was trimmed by 1 base and J by 7 bases, leaving 5 bases between them. CDR3 length equals 11 residues. The V gene's germline CDR1 is DFQATT and CDR2 SNEGSKA (reference sequence). The CDR3 reads CSARVENEQFF. CDR3 nucleotides: TGCAGTGCTAGAGTCGAGAATGAGCAGTTCTTC.

The rearrangement links TRBV7-2 to TRBJ2-7; a possible D gene is TRBD2 (6 bases). Germline V gene data show CDR1 as SGHTA and CDR2 as FQGNSA. V was shortened by 5 bases and J by 6 bases, with 11 bases between the two germline ends. The length of the CDR3 is 12 residues. Written as DNA, the CDR3 is TGTGCCAGCAGCCGGACGGGAGTCGAGCAGTACTTC. Amino acid sequence: CASSRTGVEQYF.

The sample holds one count of this clone. This chain uses TRBV29-1 with TRBJ1-3; possible D gene TRBD1, 6 bases. The V and J ends lost 8 bases and 1 base respectively, with 15 bases between them. The CDR3 loop spans 14 amino acids. Germline CDR1 and CDR2: SQVTM and ANQGSEA. The CDR3 here is CSYEGGPSGNTIYF. For the CDR3, the DNA is TGCAGCTATGAGGGGGGGCCATCTGGAAACACCATATATTTT. The full variable domain, completed using reference TRBV29-1 and TRBJ1-3, is SAVISQKPSRDICQRGTSLTIQCQVDSQVTMMFWYRQQPGQSLTLIATANQGSEATYESGFVIDKFPISRPNLTFSTLTVSNMSPEDSSIYLCSYEGGPSGNTIYFGEGSWLTVV.

This clone turned up a few times. The gene calls are TRBV18 and TRBJ1-1; D is ambiguous. CDR3 length equals 14 residues. V was pared by 2 bases and J by 3 bases, with 10 bases between. CDR1 KGHSH and CDR2 LQKENI come from the germline V gene. CDR3 sequence (DNA): TGTGCCAGCTCACCATACAAATCTGACACTGAAGCTTTCTTT. Its translation is CASSPYKSDTEAFF.

This clone has a handful of counts. CDR3 protein: CASSFTLAYEQYF. CDR3 DNA sequence: TGTGCCAGCAGCTTTACCCTAGCGTACGAGCAGTACTTC. The chain carries TRBV5-6 and TRBJ2-7; TRBD2 might be the D (6 bases). Trimming removed 2 bases at V and 4 bases at J, with 10 bases between. Germline assignment: CDR1 SGHDT and CDR2 YYEEEE. The CDR3 totals 13 residues.

The V and J genes are TRBV3-1 (or the pseudogene TRBV3-2) and TRBJ1-2; 7 nucleotides line up with TRBD1. The ends lost 0 bases at V and 3 bases at J; junction bases unmatched: 4. The germline V gene encodes CDR1 LGHDT and CDR2 YNNKEL (reference sequence). CDR3 length equals 15 residues. Here the CDR3 DNA reads TGTGCCAGCAGCCAAGAGGCAGGGGGATACTATGGCTACACCTTC. As protein: CASSQEAGGYYGYTF.

This clone has more than one count but fewer than ten. V gene TRBV19 combines with J gene TRBJ2-4; D is unclear. CDR1 and CDR2 (germline): LNHDA, SQIVND (reference sequence). The CDR3 sequence is 14 residues long. Trimming took off 8 bases at V and 7 bases at J, with 18 bases between the two ends. DNA for the CDR3: TGTGCCAGTCGGAGCGAGGTTATAAGGAACATTCAGTACTTC. Protein sequence: CASRSEVIRNIQYF. The variable domain in full, with the rest retrieved from reference TRBV19 and TRBJ2-4, is DGGITQSPKYLFRKEGQNVTLSCEQNLNHDAMYWYRQDPGQGLRLIYYSQIVNDFQKGDIAEGYSVSREKKESFPLTVTSAQKNPTAFYLCASRSEVIRNIQYFGAGTRLSVL.

V and J are TRBV6-5 and TRBJ2-5; TRBD1 matches at 10 bases. Trimming at V came to 2 bases and at J to 4 bases, leaving 7 bases not matched to a gene. CDR3 size: 16 residues. Per the germline V gene, CDR1 is MNHEY and CDR2 is SVGAGI. CDR3 loop: CASSYSRTGGLETQYF. For the CDR3, the DNA is TGTGCCAGCAGTTACAGCCGGACAGGGGGGTTAGAGACCCAGTACTTC.

In DNA form, the CDR3 reads TGTGCCAGCAGTCGAGGCGCGGGGGGAGGCAAAAACATTCAGTACTTC. Translated, it gives CASSRGAGGGKNIQYF. The V and J genes are TRBV6-6 and TRBJ2-4; 8 positions match TRBD2. Per germline, CDR1 MNHNY and CDR2 SVGAGI (reference sequence). The CDR3 loop spans 16 amino acids. Trimming removed 5 bases from V and 3 bases from J; junction bases left unmatched: 9.

The gene calls are TRBV5-1 and TRBJ1-4; D may be TRBD1 (5 bases). Trimming stripped 0 bases from V and 7 bases from J, with 13 bases between. The CDR3 runs 15 residues. Germline values: CDR1 SGHRS, CDR2 YFSETQ. CDR3 in DNA: TGCGCCAGCAGCTTGGTTGCAGGGAAGGGTGAAAAACTGTTTTTT. It specifies CASSLVAGKGEKLFF. Using reference TRBV5-1 and TRBJ1-4 for the parts outside the CDR3, the full variable domain is KAGVTQTPRYLIKTRGQQVTLSCSPISGHRSVSWYQQTPGQGLQFLFEYFSETQRNKGNFPGRFSGRQFSNSRSEMNVSTLELGDSALYLCASSLVAGKGEKLFFGSGTQLSVL.

This chain connects TRBV3-1 (or the pseudogene TRBV3-2) to TRBJ2-5, with D possibly matching TRBD1 (6 bases). Per germline, CDR1 LGHDT and CDR2 YNNKEL (reference sequence). There are 16 residues in the CDR3. The ends were cut back, 3 bases at V and 5 bases at J, with 19 bases in the middle. The DNA of the CDR3 is TGTGCCAGCAGCCACTCCTACCCACAGGGTGGGGAGACCCAGTACTTC. Amino acids: CASSHSYPQGGETQYF.

This clone was seen only once. The chain has TRBV14 and TRBJ2-5; D is perhaps TRBD2 (5 bases). V was clipped by 3 bases and J by 10 bases, with 21 bases between them. Germline CDR1 SGHDN, CDR2 FVKESK. The CDR3 covers 15 residues. For the CDR3, the DNA is TGTGCCAGCAGCCAGGTTTCGCGGGTAGGCGCGGTCCAGTACTTC. Its translation is CASSQVSRVGAVQYF.

This clone was counted a single time. This sequence joins TRBV18 and TRBJ2-2; 9 bases are a match to TRBD2. The CDR3 totals 17 residues. The germline gives CDR1 KGHSH, CDR2 LQKENI. Trimming removed 2 bases from V and 6 bases from J; junction bases left unmatched: 10. The CDR3 spells CASSPRLAAYSSGELFF. CDR3 DNA: TGTGCCAGCTCACCAAGACTAGCGGCTTACTCTTCCGGGGAGCTGTTTTTT.

DNA of the CDR3: TGTGCCAGCAGCTTCGGTTCTGCGGACAATGAGCAGTTCTTC. This translates into CASSFGSADNEQFF. The genes are TRBV11-2 and TRBJ2-1; no definite D call. Trimming removed 3 bases at V and 5 bases at J, with 11 bases between. The germline CDR1 and CDR2 sequences are SGHAT and FQNNGV. The CDR3 is made up of 14 amino acids.

The chain joins TRBV7-3 to TRBJ2-1, with TRBD2 as a possible D gene (5 bases). Germline lookup yields CDR1 SGHTA and CDR2 FQGTGA. Trimming removed 1 base at V and 7 bases at J, with 8 bases between. CDR3 length equals 13 residues. This CDR3 reads CASSLRGENEQFF. The CDR3 DNA is TGTGCCAGCAGCTTAAGGGGAGAAAATGAGCAGTTCTTC.

The rearrangement links TRBV27 to TRBJ2-5; 9 bases are a match to TRBD1. The CDR3 runs 15 residues. CDR1 and CDR2 from the germline V gene are MNHEY and SMNVEV (reference sequence). V shed 6 bases and J 3 bases; nucleotides not matched to a gene: 8. CDR3 sequence: CASSLQGAGKETQYF. The CDR3 DNA reads as TGTGCCAGCAGCTTACAGGGGGCCGGCAAAGAGACCCAGTACTTC.

The chain joins TRBV4-1 to TRBJ2-1; 9 nucleotides line up with TRBD1. The CDR3 is 15 residues long. The V segment lost 0 bases and the J segment 4 bases; nucleotides outside the gene matches: 1. Germline-derived CDR1 and CDR2 are MGHRA and YSYEKL. The CDR3 DNA reads as TGCGCCAGCAGCCAAGATGGGACAGGGTACAATGAGCAGTTCTTC. Translated, it gives CASSQDGTGYNEQFF.

V is TRBV18 and J is TRBJ2-1, with no clear D. CDR3 length equals 16 residues. The ends were cut back, 3 bases at V and 0 bases at J, with 12 bases in the middle. Per germline, CDR1 KGHSH and CDR2 LQKENI. CDR3 DNA: TGTGCCAGCTCACCCCTCAGCGCAAGCTCCTACAATGAGCAGTTCTTC. Its protein product is CASSPLSASSYNEQFF.

This clone was seen a single time. The V and J genes are TRBV20-1 and TRBJ2-5; no reliable D call. The CDR3 loop spans 14 amino acids. Germline CDR1 and CDR2: DFQATT and SNEGSKA (reference sequence). V was clipped by 3 bases and J by 5 bases, with 16 bases between them. Here the CDR3 DNA reads TGCAGTGCTAGTCCCAGCGCGAGCGCGGAGACCCAGTACTTC. It specifies CSASPSASAETQYF.

The chain carries TRBV4-3 and TRBJ2-5; TRBD1 matches at 7 bases. The CDR3 contains 13 residues. V dropped 4 bases and J dropped 9; count of bases not matched to a gene: 8. Germline CDR1 and CDR2: LGHNA and YSLEER. As DNA, the CDR3 is TGCGCCAGCAGCCCCGGCCCCACAGGGGCCCAGTACTTC. This gives the protein CASSPGPTGAQYF.

V gene TRBV6-2 or TRBV6-3 combines with J gene TRBJ2-2; D is unresolved. The germline gives CDR1 MNHEY, CDR2 SVGEGT. V dropped 5 bases and J dropped 3 bases, with 10 bases sitting between them. The CDR3 runs 14 residues. CDR3: CASSHNADTGELFF. The CDR3 region has the DNA TGTGCCAGCAGTCACAATGCAGACACCGGGGAGCTGTTTTTT.

This clone came up a few times. This chain connects TRBV5-4 to TRBJ2-7; TRBD1 might be the D (5 bases). The CDR3 totals 13 residues. From germline, CDR1 is SGHNT and CDR2 YYREEE (reference sequence). V was shortened by 1 base and J by 2 bases, with 7 bases between the two germline ends. CDR3 in amino acids: CASSLTGTYEQYV. As DNA, the CDR3 is TGTGCCAGCAGCTTGACAGGAACCTACGAGCAGTACGTC.

The sample holds one count of this clone. The genes are TRBV6-5 and TRBJ1-2; unclear D gene. Trimming shortened V by 0 bases and J by 3 bases, and 8 bases separated the two germline ends. The CDR3 has 14 residues. Germline loops: CDR1 MNHEY, CDR2 SVGAGI. The CDR3 sequence is CASSYSTDYYGYTF. The CDR3 DNA sequence: TGTGCCAGCAGTTACTCGACGGATTACTATGGCTACACCTTC.

The J gene is TRBJ1-5, the V gene TRBV19; D ambiguous. The CDR3 has 15 residues. Trimming stripped 1 base from V and 9 bases from J, with 16 bases between. From germline, CDR1 is LNHDA and CDR2 SQIVND (reference sequence). CDR3 coding DNA: TGTGCCAGTAGTATAGCTTATGGCATATCTGGGCCCCAGCATTTT. Its translation: CASSIAYGISGPQHF.

The CDR3 region is CAISESSVGTGFYEQYF. CDR3 in DNA: TGTGCCATCAGTGAATCCTCGGTAGGGACAGGGTTTTACGAGCAGTACTTC. The chain uses TRBV10-3 and TRBJ2-7; the match to TRBD1 covers 9 bases. The CDR3 totals 17 residues. Germline loops: CDR1 ENHRY, CDR2 SYGVKD. V was pared by 3 bases and J by 4 bases, with 13 bases of the junction left unmatched.

CDR3 amino acids: CAWSVRFSGANVLTF. The DNA for the CDR3 is TGTGCCTGGAGTGTCCGGTTCTCTGGGGCCAACGTCCTGACTTTC. V and J are TRBV30 and TRBJ2-6; D gene unclear. CDR1 is GTSNPN and CDR2 is SVGIG in the germline V gene (reference sequence). The CDR3 loop spans 15 amino acids. V lost 0 bases to trimming and J lost 0 bases, with 6 bases between them. The whole variable domain, filled in from reference TRBV30 and TRBJ2-6, reads SQTIHQWPATLVQPVGSPLSLECTVEGTSNPNLYWYRQAAGRGLQLLFYSVGIGQISSEVPQNLSASRPQDRQFILSSKKLLLSDSGFYLCAWSVRFSGANVLTFGAGSRLTVL.

This chain connects TRBV6-5 to TRBJ1-4; D call uncertain. CDR1 is MNHEY, CDR2 SVGAGI, per germline. This CDR3 contains 13 residues. Trimming took off 7 bases at V and 12 bases at J, with 18 bases between the two ends. The chain's CDR3 is CASTSSLLRELFF. CDR3 DNA: TGTGCCAGCACCTCTAGTCTGCTTCGGGAACTGTTTTTT.